This T cell receptor beta chain is drawn from a study of control samples from healthy donors and cancer patients (dated by TCRdb to 2019 to 2021). CDR1 and CDR2 are read off the germline V gene as ENHRY and SYGVKD. Trimming costs V 7 bases and J 7 bases, and their ends lie 23 bases apart. The CDR3 contains 16 residues, cysteine and phenylalanine counted. The only DNA kept is the CDR3, 48 bases in frame from the first base. Comment on this clone: Its antigen is still unknown. Base qualities are not provided; no much larger clone lies one nucleotide away.

The library was produced with the immunoSEQ multiplex PCR assay. The immuneACCESS repertoire file appears here via TCRdb, limited to in-frame rearrangements. These files lack a portion of the clones; in checked studies, under half of the deficit traces to unresolved V genes, and the cause of the others is not known. The table for this sample lists roughly 100,000 clones; just over 85% of them were counted only once. 13% to 15% of the sample comes from the top ten. The rearrangement combines TRBV10-3 with TRBJ1-5, with TRBD1 perhaps the D gene, on 5 matching bases. Sequences were obtained from blood. This sequence was found in a man aged 25-45 years in good health. This receptor carries the CDR3 CAINKNAGARKQPQHF. In nucleotide form, the sequence is TGTGCCATCAATAAGAATGCCGGGGCGCGTAAGCAGCCCCAGCATTTT.